This T cell receptor beta chain stems from a study of shared clonotypes between healthy human individuals. To note about this clone: What it binds is unknown.

In the original analysis: Without quality scores, immunoSEQ junctional reads could not be filtered like full-length reads. Assay used: immunoSEQ multiplex PCR; TCRdb lists only in-frame clones, some missing. The V and J calls and clone size are taken from that table; D and trimming were inferred from the DNA. The sample has some 740,000 clones; about 91% are singletons. Overall study findings and caveats: Clonotypes not shared had lower generation probabilities than those common to all four donors.

Naive CD8 populations comprised CD45RO-negative cells positively selected for CCR7, excluding terminally differentiated effector memory CD45RA+ cells. The CDR3 consists of 16 residues. Trimming took 4 bases from V and 0 from J, leaving 15 bases between them. The germline V gene encodes CDR1 SGHVS and CDR2 FNYEAQ. The material sequenced was naive CD8+ T cells sorted from blood. The TCR originated in a man aged 25-40 years in good health. The chain employs TRBV7-6 and TRBJ2-5; no reliable D call. The CDR3 reads CASSYLWSENQETQYF. DNA for the CDR3: TGTGCCAGCAGCTACCTATGGAGTGAGAACCAAGAGACCCAGTACTTC. Together with reference TRBV7-6 and TRBJ2-5, the CDR3 gives the full variable domain: GAGVSQSPRYKVTKRGQDVALRCDPISGHVSLYWYRQALGQGPEFLTYFNYEAQQDKSGLPNDRFSAERPEGSISTLTIQRTEQRDSAMYRCASSYLWSENQETQYFGPGTRLLVL.